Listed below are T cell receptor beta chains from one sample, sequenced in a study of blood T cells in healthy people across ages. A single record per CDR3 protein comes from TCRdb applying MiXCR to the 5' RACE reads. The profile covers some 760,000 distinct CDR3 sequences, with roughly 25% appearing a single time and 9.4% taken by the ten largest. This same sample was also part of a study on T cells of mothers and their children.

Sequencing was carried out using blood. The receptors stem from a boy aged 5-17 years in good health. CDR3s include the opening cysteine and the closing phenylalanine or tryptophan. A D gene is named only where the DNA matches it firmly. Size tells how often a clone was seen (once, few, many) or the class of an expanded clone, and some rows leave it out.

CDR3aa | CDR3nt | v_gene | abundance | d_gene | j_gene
CSAPGLETQYF | TGCAGTGCCCCGGGCCTTGAGACCCAGTACTTC | TRBV20-1 | - | - | TRBJ2-5
CASSGTGAEQYF | TGTGCCAGCAGCGGTACGGGGGCCGAGCAGTACTTC | TRBV7-9 | few | - | TRBJ2-7
CTSSAGQGIYEQFF | TGTACCAGCAGCGCCGGACAAGGGATCTATGAGCAGTTCTTC | TRBV7-9 | - | - | TRBJ2-1
CASSRGEIRHEQYF | TGTGCCAGCAGTAGGGGGGAGATACGGCACGAGCAGTACTTC | TRBV28 | - | - | TRBJ2-7
CASYTQRGLAGDSGELFF | TGTGCCAGCTACACACAAAGGGGACTAGCGGGAGATTCCGGGGAGCTGTTTTTT | TRBV6-1 | - | TRBD2 | TRBJ2-2
CSARFRGETQYF | TGCAGTGCAAGGTTCAGGGGTGAGACCCAGTACTTC | TRBV20-1 | few | - | TRBJ2-5
CASSLRDGANVLTF | TGCGCCAGCAGCCTCAGGGATGGGGCCAACGTCCTGACTTTC | TRBV4-3 | - | - | TRBJ2-6
CASSPLAQGTGELFF | TGTGCCAGCAGCCCACTGGCACAGGGCACCGGGGAGCTGTTTTTT | TRBV5-5 | few | - | TRBJ2-2
CASSLGSGSKQETQYF | TGCGCCAGCAGCTTGGGGAGCGGATCAAAGCAAGAGACCCAGTACTTC | TRBV5-1 | - | - | TRBJ2-5
CASTWAYNSPLHF | TGTGCCAGCACCTGGGCATATAATTCACCCCTCCACTTT | TRBV6-6 | few | - | TRBJ1-6
CASTPTSSYNEQFF | TGTGCCAGTACCCCCACTAGCTCCTACAATGAGCAGTTCTTC | TRBV19 | - | - | TRBJ2-1
CASSGTGGMGYTF | TGTGCCAGCAGCGGGACAGGGGGCATGGGCTACACCTTC | TRBV7-9 | - | TRBD1 | TRBJ1-2
CASSLMAYAGRSYEQYF | TGTGCCAGCAGCTTAATGGCTTATGCGGGCCGCTCCTACGAGCAGTACTTC | TRBV7-2 | - | - | TRBJ2-7
CASSQGLAEFKLYEQYF | TGTGCCAGCAGCCAGGGTCTAGCGGAGTTCAAATTGTACGAGCAGTACTTC | TRBV4-2 | - | TRBD2 | TRBJ2-7
CASSYVQGGGYGYTF | TGTGCCAGCAGTTACGTTCAGGGAGGAGGCTATGGCTACACCTTC | TRBV6-5 | - | - | TRBJ1-2
CASSETSGSVYEQFF | TGTGCCAGCAGCGAGACTAGCGGGAGTGTGTATGAGCAGTTCTTC | TRBV9 | few | TRBD2 | TRBJ2-1
CSVGGAEKLFF | TGCAGCGTCGGTGGGGCCGAAAAACTGTTTTTT | TRBV29-1 | - | - | TRBJ1-4
CASSTGQVWNEQYF | TGTGCCAGCAGCACGGGACAGGTCTGGAACGAGCAGTACTTC | TRBV13 | - | TRBD1 | TRBJ2-7
CASSHVLRGGGQDTGELFF | TGCGCCAGCAGCCATGTCTTGCGGGGGGGCGGACAGGACACCGGGGAGCTGTTTTTT | TRBV4-3 | - | TRBD2 | TRBJ2-2
CASSQARDSYYNEQFF | TGCGCCAGCAGCCAGGCGCGGGACAGCTACTACAATGAGCAGTTCTTC | TRBV4-3 | few | - | TRBJ2-1
CASSLDVVLRGIEQFF | TGTGCCAGCAGCTTAGATGTCGTCTTGAGGGGAATCGAGCAGTTCTTC | TRBV11-2 | few | - | TRBJ2-1
CASSWTGGHYGYTF | TGTGCCAGCAGCTGGACTGGGGGACACTATGGCTACACCTTC | TRBV7-9 | few | - | TRBJ1-2
CSAGGPGWGNTEAFF | TGCAGTGCGGGCGGACCGGGGTGGGGAAACACTGAAGCTTTCTTT | TRBV20-1 | few | - | TRBJ1-1
CSAPKDGYTF | TGCAGTGCTCCCAAGGATGGCTACACCTTC | TRBV20-1 | - | - | TRBJ1-2
CSASSVAGGSLQETQYF | TGCAGTGCTTCCTCAGTAGCGGGGGGCTCTTTACAAGAGACCCAGTACTTC | TRBV20-1 | - | TRBD2 | TRBJ2-5
CASSPSKPQHF | TGCGCCAGCAGTCCCTCCAAGCCCCAGCATTTT | TRBV23-1 | few | - | TRBJ1-5
CSASGQGVTNEKLFF | TGCAGTGCGTCGGGACAGGGAGTCACTAATGAAAAACTGTTTTTT | TRBV20-1 | few | TRBD1 | TRBJ1-4
CAISDYSQETQYF | TGTGCCATCAGTGATTACAGCCAAGAGACCCAGTACTTC | TRBV10-3 | - | - | TRBJ2-5
CASSQGRGNEKLFF | TGCGCCAGCAGCCAAGGCAGGGGTAATGAAAAACTGTTTTTT | TRBV4-1 | many | - | TRBJ1-4
CASSNLGLLVEQYF | TGTGCCAGCAGTAACCTGGGACTGCTAGTAGAGCAGTACTTC | TRBV6-1 | few | - | TRBJ2-7
CASSSQGGGYTF | TGTGCCAGCAGTTCTCAGGGGGGTGGCTACACCTTC | TRBV28 | few | TRBD1 | TRBJ1-2
CASSDSDRGHEQYF | TGCGCCAGCAGTGATTCGGACAGGGGCCACGAGCAGTACTTC | TRBV10-2 | few | TRBD1 | TRBJ2-7
CATSRVGTYEQYF | TGTGCCACCAGCAGAGTCGGAACCTACGAGCAGTACTTC | TRBV15 | - | - | TRBJ2-7
CASMQAGANTDTQYF | TGTGCCAGCATGCAGGCGGGGGCGAACACAGATACGCAGTATTTT | TRBV27 | few | - | TRBJ2-3
CASRLTGEDTGELFF | TGCGCCAGCAGACTGACAGGGGAGGACACCGGGGAGCTGTTTTTT | TRBV5-1 | few | TRBD1 | TRBJ2-2
CASRLTGASYNEQFF | TGTGCCAGCAGATTGACAGGGGCCTCCTACAATGAGCAGTTCTTC | TRBV5-6 | - | TRBD1 | TRBJ2-1
CASSNSGGAGETQYF | TGTGCCAGCAGCAATAGCGGGGGGGCCGGGGAGACCCAGTACTTC | TRBV7-2 | - | TRBD2 | TRBJ2-5
CASKSQGVAEAFF | TGCGCCAGCAAGTCGCAGGGGGTCGCTGAAGCTTTCTTT | TRBV10-2 | - | TRBD1 | TRBJ1-1
CSVAWDTEAFF | TGCAGCGTTGCGTGGGACACTGAAGCTTTCTTT | TRBV29-1 | - | - | TRBJ1-1
CASSIGTAGAYGYTF | TGTGCCAGCAGTATCGGGACAGCCGGCGCATATGGCTACACCTTC | TRBV27 | few | TRBD1 | TRBJ1-2
CASRIGRADRNSPLHF | TGTGCCAGCAGGATAGGGAGGGCAGACCGTAATTCACCCCTCCACTTT | TRBV12-3/TRBV12-4 | few | - | TRBJ1-6
CASSLLKGGLAGGEQFF | TGTGCCAGCAGCTTGCTGAAAGGGGGACTAGCGGGGGGTGAGCAGTTCTTC | TRBV5-4 | - | TRBD2 | TRBJ2-1
CASTGTDSNQPQHF | TGTGCCAGCACCGGGACGGATAGCAATCAGCCCCAGCATTTT | TRBV19 | - | - | TRBJ1-5
CSARVGYEQFF | TGCAGTGCTAGAGTAGGGTATGAGCAGTTCTTC | TRBV20-1 | - | - | TRBJ2-1
CASSLFGEGYEQYF | TGCGCCAGCAGCCTTTTCGGAGAGGGATACGAGCAGTACTTC | TRBV4-3 | many | - | TRBJ2-7
CASSSGLEGEQYF | TGCGCCAGCAGCTCGGGACTAGAGGGCGAGCAGTACTTC | TRBV5-1 | few | TRBD2 | TRBJ2-7
CSVDQTEPLMGSSYNEQFF | TGCAGCGTTGACCAAACCGAACCCCTTATGGGGTCCTCCTACAATGAGCAGTTCTTC | TRBV29-1 | few | - | TRBJ2-1
CSVAGGTDTQYF | TGCAGCGTTGCCGGGGGGACAGATACGCAGTATTTT | TRBV29-1 | - | TRBD2 | TRBJ2-3
CASSLSLNTEAFF | TGTGCCAGCAGCTTAAGTTTGAACACTGAAGCTTTCTTT | TRBV7-3 | many | - | TRBJ1-1
CSAIPTGLTDQPQHF | TGCAGTGCTATCCCGACAGGCCTGACGGATCAGCCCCAGCATTTT | TRBV20-1 | - | - | TRBJ1-5